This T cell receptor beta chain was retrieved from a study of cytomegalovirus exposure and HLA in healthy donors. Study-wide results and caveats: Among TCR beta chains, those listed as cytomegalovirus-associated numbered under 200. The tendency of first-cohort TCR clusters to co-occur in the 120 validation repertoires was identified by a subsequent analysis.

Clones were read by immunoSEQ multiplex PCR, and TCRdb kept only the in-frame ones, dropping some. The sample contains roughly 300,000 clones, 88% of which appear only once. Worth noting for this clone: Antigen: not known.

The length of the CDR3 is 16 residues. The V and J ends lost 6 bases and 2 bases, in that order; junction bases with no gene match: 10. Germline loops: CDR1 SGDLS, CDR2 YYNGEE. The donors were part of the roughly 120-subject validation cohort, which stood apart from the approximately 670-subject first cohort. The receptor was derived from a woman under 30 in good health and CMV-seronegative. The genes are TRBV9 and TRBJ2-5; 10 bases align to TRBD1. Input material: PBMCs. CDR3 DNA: TGTGCCAGCACCCTAGCCGGGACAGGGGTACAAGAGACCCAGTACTTC. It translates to CASTLAGTGVQETQYF. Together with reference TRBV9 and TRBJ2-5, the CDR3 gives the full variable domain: DSGVTQTPKHLITATGQRVTLRCSPRSGDLSVYWYQQSLDQGLQFLIQYYNGEERAKGNILERFSAQQFPDLHSELNLSSLELGDSALYFCASTLAGTGVQETQYFGPGTRLLVL.